This TCR beta chain was sequenced during a study of T cells in Graves' hyperthyroidism and ophthalmopathy. Overall study context: Peripheral blood was obtained at initial diagnosis, preceding any treatment. General observations from the study: Most expanded thyroid clonotypes above 0.001 recurred in blood.

Amplified regions were TCR beta CDR3 sequences from RNA transcripts. In the first-round RT-PCR of the TCR CDR3, the HTBI primer set was used. MiXCR, run by TCRdb on the multiplex PCR reads, gives a single entry per CDR3 protein. The profile shows roughly 640,000 distinct CDR3 sequences, around 15% of them singletons. This clonotype occurred a few times. Its antigen is not identified. V lost 9 bases to trimming and J lost 5 bases, with 14 bases between them. Looked up from germline, CDR1 is KGHSH and CDR2 is LQKENI. The CDR3 extends over 12 amino acids. Patients were excluded because of uncontrolled infection, other autoimmune disease, pregnancy or lactation.

The source of this sequence is a woman aged 40 to 49 with Graves' ophthalmopathy. The rearrangement links TRBV18 to TRBJ2-7; D gene uncertain. The material sequenced was blood. As DNA, the CDR3 is TGTGCCAGTTCTTTAAGGGAAGACGAGCAGTACTTC. This translates into CASSLREDEQYF.